One sample yielded the 6 T cell receptor beta chains listed below, sequenced in a study of blood T cells in healthy people across ages. A second about 7 to 12 cycle PCR used barcoded and J-beta primers. In TCRdb, the 5' RACE reads were re-called with MiXCR into one record per CDR3 protein. The table has roughly 1.5 million distinct CDR3 sequences, approximately 43% seen once. The sample comprised blood. The receptors originated from a woman aged 18-30 years in good health.

The rearrangement uses TRBV5-1 and TRBJ2-5; 12 bases fit TRBD2. Trimming removed 4 bases from V and 2 bases from J; junction bases left unmatched: 6. Germline V gene lookup returns CDR1 SGHRS and CDR2 YFSETQ. The CDR3 is made up of 16 amino acids. The CDR3 sequence: CASSQSSGGGQETQYF. The CDR3 DNA is TGCGCCAGCAGCCAATCTAGCGGGGGGGGACAAGAGACCCAGTACTTC.

There are a few counts of this clonotype. The V gene is TRBV7-2, the J gene TRBJ2-1, with D possibly TRBD2 on 5 matching bases. The closer fit of TRBJ2-7 to the DNA end suggests the J call may be wrong. The germline CDR1 and CDR2 sequences are SGHTA and FQGNSA. The CDR3 is 17 amino acids. The CDR3 bases are TGTGCCAGCAGCTGGTACGAAAGCGGCCGCTCCTACAATGAGCAGTACTTC. This gives the protein CASSWYESGRSYNEQYF.

J is TRBJ2-7 and V is TRBV20-1; a weak D match, TRBD1 (6 bases). With 5 bases removed from V and 3 bases from J, the gap between germline ends came to 17 bases. Germline values: CDR1 DFQATT, CDR2 SNEGSKA (reference sequence). This CDR3 is built from 14 residues. The CDR3 reads CSAPRQGTGYEQYF. The CDR3 bases are TGCAGTGCTCCCCGGCAGGGGACGGGCTACGAGCAGTACTTC.

The CDR3 DNA sequence: TGTGCCAGCAGCCAGAGGACAGGGAACAATGAGCAGTTCTTC. Amino acid sequence: CASSQRTGNNEQFF. The genes are TRBV14 and TRBJ2-1; 8 bases agree with TRBD1. With 3 bases clipped from V and 5 bases from J, the junction kept 3 bases outside the gene matches. This CDR3 region has 14 residues. Germline CDR1 is SGHDN and CDR2 is FVKESK.

This clonotype showed up just a few times. The chain is built from TRBV4-3 and TRBJ2-4; the D is unclear. The V and J ends lost 3 bases and 0 bases respectively, with 6 bases between them. Germline-derived CDR1 and CDR2 are LGHNA and YSLEER. The CDR3 runs to 14 residues. DNA of the CDR3: TGCGCCAGCAGCCAGTCAGGAGCCAAAAACATTCAGTACTTC. Encoded protein: CASSQSGAKNIQYF.

The chain links TRBV4-1 to TRBJ2-7, with D tentatively TRBD2 (7 bases). The CDR3 length is 16 residues. Trimming pared 4 bases from V and 4 bases from J, leaving 20 bases between. Germline CDR1 is MGHRA and CDR2 is YSYEKL. The CDR3 nucleotides are TGCGCCAGCAGCCCTACTAGCTCAGGGGAGGGGTACGAGCAGTACTTC. Its protein is CASSPTSSGEGYEQYF.